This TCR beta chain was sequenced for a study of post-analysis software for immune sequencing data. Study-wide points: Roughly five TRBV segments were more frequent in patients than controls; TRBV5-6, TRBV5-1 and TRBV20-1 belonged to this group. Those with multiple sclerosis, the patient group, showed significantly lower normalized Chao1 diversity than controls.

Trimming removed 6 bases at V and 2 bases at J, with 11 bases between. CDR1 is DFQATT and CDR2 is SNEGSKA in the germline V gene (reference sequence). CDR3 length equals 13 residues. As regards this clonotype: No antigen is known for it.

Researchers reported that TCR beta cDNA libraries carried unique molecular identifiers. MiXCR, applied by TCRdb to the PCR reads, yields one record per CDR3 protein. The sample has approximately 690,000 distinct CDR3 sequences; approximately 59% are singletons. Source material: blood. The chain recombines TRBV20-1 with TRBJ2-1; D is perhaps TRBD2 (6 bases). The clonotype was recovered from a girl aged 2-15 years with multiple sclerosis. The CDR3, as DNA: TGCAGTGCCGTAGCGGTAACCTACAATGAGCAGTTCTTC. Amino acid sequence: CSAVAVTYNEQFF.